The clone carrying this T cell receptor beta chain showed up many times. The TCR beta CDR3 region was amplified from genomic DNA, with two rounds of multiplex PCR being used for the amplification. First-round PCR used primers specific to each TRBV and TRBJ gene. TCRdb used MiXCR to reprocess the multiplex PCR reads, holding one entry per CDR3 protein. The sample holds about 22,000 distinct CDR3 sequences; roughly 37% are singletons and the top ten take around 60%. Trimming cost V 3 bases and J 6 bases; bases outside gene matches: 9. Germline V lookup: CDR1 MRHNA, CDR2 SNTAGT. This CDR3 comprises 15 residues. The data stem from a study of prognosis after radiotherapy for stage I lung cancer. Study as a whole: It was between April 2018 and early 2019 that stage I non-small cell lung cancer patients were enrolled.

Two time points each involved a draw of about 6 milliliters of peripheral blood. Sample: PBMCs, taken before or after stereotactic body radiation therapy (not recorded which). This TCR derives from a donor older than 45 with non-small cell lung cancer. This rearrangement joins TRBV6-4 to TRBJ2-3; TRBD2 aligns across 7 bases. CDR3 sequence: CASSEFATSFDTQYF. DNA for the CDR3: TGTGCCAGCAGTGAATTTGCGACTAGCTTCGATACGCAGTATTTT.